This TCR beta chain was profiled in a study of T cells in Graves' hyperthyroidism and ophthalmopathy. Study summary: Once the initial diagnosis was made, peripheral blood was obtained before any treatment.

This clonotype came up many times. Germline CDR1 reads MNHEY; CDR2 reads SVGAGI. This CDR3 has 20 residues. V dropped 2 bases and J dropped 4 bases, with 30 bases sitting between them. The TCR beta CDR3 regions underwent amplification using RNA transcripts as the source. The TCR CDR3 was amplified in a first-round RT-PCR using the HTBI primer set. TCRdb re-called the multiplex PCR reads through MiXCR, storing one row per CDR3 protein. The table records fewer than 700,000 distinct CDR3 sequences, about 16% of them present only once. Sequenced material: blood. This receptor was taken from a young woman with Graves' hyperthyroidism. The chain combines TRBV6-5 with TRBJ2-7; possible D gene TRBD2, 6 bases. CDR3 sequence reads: CASSYEYSGAFPPKPYEQYF. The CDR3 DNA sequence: TGTGCCAGCAGTTACGAATATAGCGGAGCCTTCCCCCCTAAACCTTACGAGCAGTACTTC.